This TCR beta chain came from a study of T-cell memory formation after mild COVID-19. Study summary: Largely donor-specific TCR clusters were found.

TCRdb reanalysed the 5' RACE reads using MiXCR and keeps one entry per CDR3 protein. The sample has approximately 300,000 distinct CDR3 sequences; approximately 19% are singletons. V lost 4 bases, J lost 2 bases, and 11 bases stayed unmatched. CDR1 and CDR2 from the germline V gene are SGHRS and YFSETQ. This CDR3 contains 17 residues. Study-level points and caveats: Memory sampled before infection contained some responding clones, suggesting cross-reactive memory joined.

Comment on this clonotype: The target antigen is unknown.

The sequence was obtained from a man younger than 35 who had mild COVID-19 (a few samples of this study predate the infection). Cell type and time point are not known. Material: PBMCs or a T cell subset sorted from them (not recorded which). The genes are TRBV5-1 and TRBJ1-1; 10 bases map to TRBD1. The DNA for the CDR3 is TGCGCCAGCAGCCCCGGGACAGGGGTTAAGAGAAACACTGAAGCTTTCTTT. The encoded protein is CASSPGTGVKRNTEAFF. Complete variable domain (other parts from reference TRBV5-1 and TRBJ1-1): KAGVTQTPRYLIKTRGQQVTLSCSPISGHRSVSWYQQTPGQGLQFLFEYFSETQRNKGNFPGRFSGRQFSNSRSEMNVSTLELGDSALYLCASSPGTGVKRNTEAFFGQGTRLTVV.